This T cell receptor beta chain derives from a study of shared clonotypes between healthy human individuals. The CDR3 sequence is 17 residues long. Germline CDR1 is SGHAT and CDR2 is FQNNGV. V was clipped by 4 bases and J by 5 bases; unmatched bases: 8. CD45RO negativity and positive selection for CCR7 defined naive CD8 cells, a population that excluded terminally differentiated effector memory CD45RA+ cells. Assay used: immunoSEQ multiplex PCR; TCRdb lists only in-frame clones, some missing. This table holds over 750,000 clones, 95% to 97% found once. The rearrangement joins TRBV11-2 to TRBJ2-1; 13 bases agree with TRBD2. The material sequenced was naive CD8+ T cells sorted from blood. The sequence derives from a man younger than 45 in good health. The CDR3 loop reads CASSSGLAGVIHNEQFF. Here the CDR3 DNA reads TGTGCCAGCAGCTCCGGACTAGCGGGAGTAATCCACAATGAGCAGTTCTTC. The whole variable domain, remainder taken from reference TRBV11-2 and TRBJ2-1, is EAGVAQSPRYKIIEKRQSVAFWCNPISGHATLYWYQQILGQGPKLLIQFQNNGVVDDSQLPKDRFSAERLKGVDSTLKIQPAKLEDSAVYLCASSSGLAGVIHNEQFFGPGTRLTVL.